This T cell receptor (beta chain) is drawn from a study of shared clonotypes between healthy human individuals (TCRdb year 2020). About the study as a whole: The cohort comprised a couple of women and a few men aged 18 to 49 years. For each donor, three plates each were used for CD4 naive and CD4 memory, two plates were used for CD8 naive, and one plate was used for CD8 memory. The study deeply sequenced blood TCR repertoires of about 5 healthy adults to estimate repertoire size and the extent of clonotype sharing between individuals. Libraries were prepared and TCR repertoires were sequenced by different laboratories using diverse techniques, in order to increase sequencing depth and limit assay-specific biases. Between about 0.94 and 10 billion PBMCs per donor were obtained by leukapheresis. Here is what the overall study found, with its caveats: Even with the large sequencing depth, rarefaction of the sorted-subset datasets indicated that sequencing was incomplete. Estimated clonotype richness was generally larger for naive than for memory subsets. Compared with non-shared clonotypes, clonotypes shared by all four sorted-subset donors had higher generation probabilities. Based on pairwise subsampling, the degree of clonotype sharing among donors was expected to be affected by sequencing depth. About 5% of naive CD4, roughly 3.5% of naive CD8, 2.3% of memory CD4, and about 0.4% of memory CD8 clonotypes were shared across several donors. Sampling was restricted to blood, and TCR repertoires in tissues likely differ from the TCR repertoires found in blood. Because the study included only a small number of donors, the genetic and exposure-history diversity represented was limited.

To note about this clone: The specificity of this receptor is unknown. The input lacks base qualities; no much larger clone sits a single base away.

Using the deep immunoSEQ assay, TCR CDR3 regions were amplified from genomic DNA by multiplex PCR. Extracted genomic DNA from each cell subset was distributed evenly across all wells of several immunoSEQ 96-well plates, and each plate was treated as a replicate. For sorted subsets, roughly 200 ng genomic DNA, equal to tens of thousands of T cell genomes, was loaded into each replicate PCR. Purified libraries were quantified with a Qubit 3.0 fluorometer, sized on a Bioanalyzer 2100, and re-quantified with the KAPA Library Quantification kit. A separate single-read 150-cycle Illumina NextSeq 550 flow cell was used to sequence each immunoSEQ 96-well plate. For the original study's pipeline: Because the immunoSEQ output included only junctional sequences and no quality scores, the filtering could not be the same as the filtering used for full-length reads. To assign V/J genes and CDR3, sequences were annotated against IMGT germline references using PyIR, a Python wrapper for IgBLAST v1.9. Any read was removed if the V/J assignment was weak (E-value above 1e-6), the CDR3 was missing, or the read contained stop codons, out-of-frame junctions, or ambiguous translated residues. V3J clonotypes were defined as sequences sharing the same inferred V gene, J gene, and CDR3 amino acid sequence. The percentage overlap between two repertoires was calculated by dividing the number of shared unique clonotypes by the size of the smaller repertoire. Repertoire richness was assessed with RTK rarefaction, the Chao1 estimator, and Recon v2.1 estimates of unobserved clonotypes. OLGA was used to compute generation probabilities for all TCRbeta clonotypes that the gDNA method yielded from a few donors. What TCRdb holds here is the immuneACCESS table cut down to in-frame rearrangements. Part of the clones is not present; checked against another copy, under half of the missing clones reflect an unresolved V gene, and the others are unexplained. The V and J calls and clone size were taken over from that table, and D and trimming were inferred from the DNA. This sample is represented by more than 200,000 clones; 60% to 80% of them were singletons. The leading ten clones occupy approximately 10% of the sample.

Healthy HIV-negative adults with no recently reported acute infections or vaccinations were included as donors. All donors were Caucasian adults living in Nashville, Tennessee, USA. Magnetic negative selection was used to enrich CD4+ T cells, after which naive cells were positively selected on CD45RA and the negative fraction became the memory subset. Blood was obtained by leukapheresis, after which PBMCs were separated by Ficoll-Histopaque density gradient centrifugation and cryopreserved in liquid nitrogen vapor phase. Purity and quantity of every magnetically sorted T cell population were checked by analytical flow cytometry. Genomic DNA was isolated from every sorted fraction and measured by UV absorbance on a Nanodrop 2000c. Between the V and J ends, shortened by 7 bases and 8 bases respectively, the junction contains 21 bases. Sequences SQVTM (CDR1) and ANQGSEA (CDR2) are obtained from the germline V gene. Including cysteine and phenylalanine, the CDR3 has 14 amino acids. CDR3 DNA only is kept here, 42 bases in frame from base 1.

The chain is assembled from TRBV29-1 and TRBJ2-1; the D gene cannot be named for sure. The clonotype comes from a man aged 25-45 years in good health. Sequenced sample: memory CD4+ T cells sorted from blood. The sample's cell subset or site label, in plain terms: CD45RA-negative fraction. CDR3 loop: CSALDKLSADEQFF. The nucleotides read TGCAGCGCCCTAGACAAACTCTCTGCCGATGAGCAGTTCTTC.